These T cell receptor beta chains were read from a single sample in a study of blood T cell repertoires in COVID-19. Measured with immunoSEQ multiplex PCR; TCRdb has only the in-frame clones, and not every one. This sample has 89,000 or so clones, with 85% found just once. Sequenced sample: peripheral blood. The receptors shown here come from an elderly man with acute or convalescent COVID-19. Both conserved end residues are part of each CDR3. A D gene is named only where the DNA matches it firmly. The size field is filled for only some rows; it gives once, few, many or a size class.

>TRBD1|NA|TRBV3-1/TRBV3-2|TRBJ1-3
CASSHQGVGNTIYF
TGTGCCAGCAGCCACCAGGGGGTTGGAAACACCATATATTTT
>NA|NA|TRBV7-8|TRBJ1-4
CASSRGSINEKLFF
TGTGCCAGCAGCAGAGGGAGTATAAATGAAAAACTGTTTTTT
>TRBD1|NA|TRBV7-3|TRBJ1-1
CASRRDRGNTEAFF
TGTGCCAGCAGACGGGACAGGGGGAACACTGAAGCTTTCTTT
>TRBD1|NA|TRBV5-5|TRBJ1-1
CASSRTGDTEAFF
TGTGCCAGCAGCCGGACAGGGGACACTGAAGCTTTCTTT
>TRBD2|NA|TRBV7-3|TRBJ2-7
CASSLRGLAGVREQYF
TGTGCCAGCAGCTTACGGGGACTAGCGGGAGTAAGGGAGCAGTACTTC
>NA|NA|TRBV29-1|TRBJ2-1
CSVGSVHNEQFF
TGCAGCGTTGGTAGCGTCCACAATGAGCAGTTCTTC
>NA|NA|TRBV7-3|TRBJ2-7
CASSRADRYEQYF
TGTGCCAGCAGCCGAGCCGACAGATACGAGCAGTACTTC
>NA|once|TRBV27|TRBJ2-7
CASSRPGILNEQYF
TGTGCCAGCAGTAGGCCGGGGATCCTAAACGAGCAGTACTTC
>TRBD1|NA|TRBV29-1|TRBJ1-2
CSVRYRGLGYGYTF
TGCAGCGTTCGCTACAGGGGGCTCGGCTATGGCTACACCTTC
>NA|few|TRBV20-1|TRBJ1-5
CSASPWGGNQPQHF
TGCAGTGCTAGTCCCTGGGGAGGCAATCAGCCCCAGCATTTT
>NA|NA|TRBV5-1|TRBJ1-4
CASSLEQASTNEKLFF
TGCGCCAGCAGCTTGGAACAGGCCTCAACTAATGAAAAACTGTTTTTT
>NA|NA|TRBV2|TRBJ2-5
CASRIGYQETQYF
TGTGCCAGCAGAATCGGGTACCAAGAGACCCAGTACTTC
>TRBD2|NA|TRBV6-2/TRBV6-3|TRBJ2-5
CASTPGLAGYQETQYF
TGTGCCAGCACCCCGGGACTAGCGGGGTACCAAGAGACCCAGTACTTC
>NA|NA|TRBV28|TRBJ2-5
CASNGGQQTQYF
TGTGCCAGCAACGGGGGGCAACAGACCCAGTACTTC
>TRBD2|NA|TRBV10-3|TRBJ2-1
CAIRSAGGPRSYNEQFF
TGTGCCATCAGATCGGCGGGAGGGCCGAGGTCCTACAATGAGCAGTTCTTC
>NA|once|TRBV10-3|TRBJ1-1
CATNRYLENMNTEAFF
TGTGCCACCAACCGGTATCTCGAAAATATGAACACTGAAGCTTTCTTT
>TRBD2|NA|TRBV9|TRBJ2-1
CASSVGASGSVGEQFF
TGTGCCAGCAGCGTGGGGGCTAGCGGGAGCGTAGGGGAGCAGTTCTTC
>TRBD1|NA|TRBV5-4|TRBJ2-7
CASSYRDRGRYEQYF
TGTGCCAGCAGCTATAGGGACAGGGGGCGATACGAGCAGTACTTC
>TRBD1|NA|TRBV2|TRBJ1-1
CASSIDRADTEAFF
TGTGCCAGCAGTATCGACAGGGCGGACACTGAAGCTTTCTTT
>TRBD1|NA|TRBV9|TRBJ2-7
CASSVAWTGDYEQYF
TGTGCCAGCAGCGTAGCCTGGACAGGGGACTACGAGCAGTACTTC
>NA|NA|TRBV5-4|TRBJ1-6
CASSPNVHGGISGYSPLHF
TGTGCCAGCAGCCCGAATGTCCATGGGGGGATATCGGGATATTCACCCCTCCACTTT
>NA|NA|TRBV5-5|TRBJ2-7
CASSLAGGAHEQYF
TGTGCCAGCAGCTTGGCCGGAGGGGCTCACGAGCAGTACTTC
>TRBD2|once|TRBV28|TRBJ2-1
CASSSPVLADYNEQFF
TGTGCCAGCAGTTCCCCTGTCCTAGCGGATTACAATGAGCAGTTCTTC
>TRBD1|once|TRBV9|TRBJ1-2
CASSGTGTGFGYTF
TGTGCCAGCAGCGGGACCGGGACAGGGTTTGGCTACACCTTC
>NA|once|TRBV30|TRBJ2-7
CAWSISFYEQYF
TGTGCCTGGAGTATCAGTTTCTACGAGCAGTACTTC
>NA|NA|TRBV6-1|TRBJ1-3
CASSESRGAGNTIYF
TGTGCCAGCAGTGAGAGTCGGGGAGCCGGAAACACCATATATTTT
>TRBD1|NA|TRBV19|TRBJ2-1
CASSIAGGQGASEQFF
TGTGCCAGTAGTATAGCGGGCGGACAGGGCGCCTCTGAGCAGTTCTTC
>NA|NA|TRBV7-9|TRBJ1-5
CASSPDINQPQHF
TGTGCCAGCAGCCCGGACATCAATCAGCCCCAGCATTTT
>TRBD1|NA|TRBV18|TRBJ1-2
CASSPPDRYYTF
TGTGCCAGCTCACCACCGGACAGGTACTACACCTTC
>NA|NA|TRBV6-5|TRBJ2-7
CASILRGATQGEQYF
TGTGCCAGCATCCTCCGGGGGGCCACCCAGGGGGAGCAGTACTTC
>NA|NA|TRBV6-5|TRBJ2-7
CASSLGAGVHEQYF
TGTGCCAGCAGCCTGGGGGCGGGAGTGCACGAGCAGTACTTC
>NA|NA|TRBV3-1/TRBV3-2|TRBJ2-1
CASSQNTVRSSYNEQFF
TGTGCCAGCAGCCAAAATACTGTGCGGAGCTCCTACAATGAGCAGTTCTTC
>TRBD2|NA|TRBV28|TRBJ2-5
CASSPDRGLVETQYF
TGTGCCAGCAGTCCAGACCGGGGACTAGTGGAGACCCAGTACTTC
>TRBD1|NA|TRBV6-1|TRBJ1-5
CASSERPGGVNQPQHF
TGTGCCAGCAGTGAACGCCCAGGGGGCGTAAATCAGCCCCAGCATTTT
>TRBD1|NA|TRBV30|TRBJ2-5
CAWSRDRSQETQYF
TGTGCCTGGAGTAGGGACAGGAGCCAAGAGACCCAGTACTTC
>TRBD1|NA|TRBV5-1|TRBJ2-7
CASSPLTGDLYEQYF
TGCGCCAGCAGCCCGCTAACAGGGGACCTCTACGAGCAGTACTTC
>NA|NA|TRBV24-1|TRBJ2-1
CATSDGAGSYNEQFF
TGTGCCACCAGTGATGGGGCAGGGTCCTACAATGAGCAGTTCTTC
>TRBD2|NA|TRBV6-2/TRBV6-3|TRBJ2-7
CASSYGSAGGLTEQYF
TGTGCCAGCAGTTACGGTTCCGCGGGAGGGCTGACCGAGCAGTACTTC
>NA|NA|TRBV10-3|TRBJ2-7
CAISEGGLTSWEQYF
TGTGCCATCAGTGAGGGGGGGTTGACTAGTTGGGAGCAGTACTTC
>NA|NA|TRBV6-5|TRBJ2-1
CASKGTYNEQFF
TGTGCCAGCAAGGGGACTTACAATGAGCAGTTCTTC
>NA|NA|TRBV28|TRBJ1-1
CASSLQRGGLIEAFF
TGTGCCAGCAGTTTACAGAGGGGGGGGCTGATTGAAGCTTTCTTT
>NA|NA|TRBV30|TRBJ1-6
CAWTTGSSYNSPLHF
TGTGCCTGGACCACAGGGAGCTCCTATAATTCACCCCTCCACTTT
>TRBD2|NA|TRBV5-1|TRBJ2-1
CASSLYRLAGGGASGNEQFF
TGCGCCAGCAGCTTGTATCGACTAGCGGGAGGAGGGGCGAGTGGGAATGAGCAGTTCTTC
>TRBD1|NA|TRBV10-3|TRBJ2-7
CAIRGTGGEQYF
TGTGCCATCAGAGGGACAGGTGGAGAGCAGTACTTC
>NA|NA|TRBV21-1|TRBJ2-3
CASSSRTGGGEDTQYF
TGTGCCAGCAGCTCCCGTACAGGGGGCGGGGAGGATACGCAGTATTTT
>TRBD2|NA|TRBV6-4|TRBJ2-3
CASSASLAGRTDTQYF
TGTGCCAGCAGTGCCTCACTAGCGGGAAGGACAGATACGCAGTATTTT
>TRBD1|NA|TRBV10-2|TRBJ1-5
CASSDTGDHQPQHF
TGCGCCAGCAGTGATACAGGGGATCATCAGCCCCAGCATTTT
>NA|NA|TRBV28|TRBJ1-5
CASRRQGSSQPQHF
TGTGCCAGCAGGCGCCAGGGCTCAAGTCAGCCCCAGCATTTT
>TRBD1|NA|TRBV5-1|TRBJ1-1
CASSLTGTGALEAFF
TGCGCCAGCAGCTTAACAGGGACAGGGGCCTTAGAAGCTTTCTTT
>TRBD1|NA|TRBV2|TRBJ2-7
CASTAGQEFYEQYF
TGTGCCAGCACCGCGGGACAGGAGTTTTACGAGCAGTACTTC
>TRBD2|NA|TRBV27|TRBJ2-3
CASSRSPALAGGTSTDTQYF
TGTGCCAGCAGTCGTAGCCCGGCACTAGCGGGAGGTACTAGCACAGATACGCAGTATTTT
>TRBD1|many|TRBV18|TRBJ1-1
CASSPKEGASAFF
TGTGCCAGCTCCCCTAAGGAGGGGGCGTCAGCTTTCTTT
>NA|NA|TRBV2|TRBJ2-3
CASSTGSGDTQYF
TGTGCCAGCAGTACCGGGAGCGGCGATACGCAGTATTTT
>TRBD1|few|TRBV15|TRBJ1-4
CATTTGATNEKLFF
TGTGCCACCACCACAGGGGCAACTAATGAAAAACTGTTTTTT
>TRBD2|NA|TRBV6-5|TRBJ2-1
CASRVGLAAYNEQFF
TGTGCCAGCAGAGTTGGACTAGCGGCCTACAATGAGCAGTTCTTC